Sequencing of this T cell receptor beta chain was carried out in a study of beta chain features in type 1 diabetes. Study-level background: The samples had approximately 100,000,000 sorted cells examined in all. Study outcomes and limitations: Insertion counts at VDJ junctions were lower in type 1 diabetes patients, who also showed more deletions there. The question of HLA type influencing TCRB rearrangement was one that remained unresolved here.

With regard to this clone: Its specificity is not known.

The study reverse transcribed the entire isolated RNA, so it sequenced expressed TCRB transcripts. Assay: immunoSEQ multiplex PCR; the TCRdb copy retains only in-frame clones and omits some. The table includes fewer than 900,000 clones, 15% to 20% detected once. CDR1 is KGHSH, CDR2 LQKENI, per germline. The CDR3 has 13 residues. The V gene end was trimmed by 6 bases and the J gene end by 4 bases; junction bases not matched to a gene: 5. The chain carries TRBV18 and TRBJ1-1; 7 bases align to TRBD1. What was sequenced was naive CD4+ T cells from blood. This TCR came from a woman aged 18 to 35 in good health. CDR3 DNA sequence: TGTGCCAGCTCCGACAGGGAGGGCACTGAAGCTTTCTTT. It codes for CASSDREGTEAFF.